The T cell receptor beta chain described here comes from a study of T cell responses to AZD1222 COVID-19 vaccine. Study conclusions and caveats: Seropositivity was recorded at baseline in only a handful of AZD1222 recipients. As reported, nearly half of all spike-specific TCRs target variant regions that are unmutated. None of the repertoires were sampled until the peak T cell response had passed. Compared with day 0, the breadth and depth of the Spike-specific TCR repertoire rose significantly after two doses of AZD1222.

V lost 3 bases and J lost 6, with 12 bases in between. Germline CDR1 MGHRA, CDR2 YSYEKL. CDR3 length: 14 amino acids. This table comes from immunoSEQ multiplex PCR, and its TCRdb copy is limited to in-frame clones, with some not included. The sample records about 150,000 clones, around 89% being singletons. Concerning this clone: Its antigen is currently unknown.

The chain couples TRBV4-1 to TRBJ1-5; D might be TRBD1 (6 bases). The sequenced sample was peripheral blood, obtained on day 0 of MenACWY control vaccination. The source of this sequence is an adult in good health. The CDR3 protein is CASSHTGGPQPQHF. In DNA form, the CDR3 reads TGCGCCAGCAGCCATACGGGGGGCCCTCAGCCCCAGCATTTT.